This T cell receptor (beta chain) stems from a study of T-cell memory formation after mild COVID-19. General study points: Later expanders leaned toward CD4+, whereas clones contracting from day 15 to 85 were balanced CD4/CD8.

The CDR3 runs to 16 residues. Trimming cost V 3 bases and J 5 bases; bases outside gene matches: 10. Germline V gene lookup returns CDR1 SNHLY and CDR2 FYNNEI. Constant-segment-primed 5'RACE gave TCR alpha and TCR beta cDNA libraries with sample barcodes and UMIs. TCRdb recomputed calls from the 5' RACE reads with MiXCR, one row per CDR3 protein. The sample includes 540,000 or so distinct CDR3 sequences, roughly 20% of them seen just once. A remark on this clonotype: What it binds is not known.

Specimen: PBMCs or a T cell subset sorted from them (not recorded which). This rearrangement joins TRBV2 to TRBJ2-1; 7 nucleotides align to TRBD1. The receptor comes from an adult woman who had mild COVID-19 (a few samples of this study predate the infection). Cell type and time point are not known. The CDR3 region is CASSDRGTKPDNEQFF. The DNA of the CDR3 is TGTGCCAGCAGTGACAGGGGGACAAAGCCCGACAATGAGCAGTTCTTC. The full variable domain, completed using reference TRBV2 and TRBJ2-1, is EPEVTQTPSHQVTQMGQEVILRCVPISNHLYFYWYRQILGQKVEFLVSFYNNEISEKSEIFDDQFSVERPDGSNFTLKIRSTKLEDSAMYFCASSDRGTKPDNEQFFGPGTRLTVL.